The 10 T cell receptor beta chains below were found in one sample sequenced in a study of OX40 agonist ivuxolimab in advanced cancers. The method behind the library was the immunoSEQ multiplex PCR assay. What TCRdb holds here is the immuneACCESS table cut down to in-frame rearrangements. Part of the clones is not present; checked against another copy, under half of the missing clones reflect an unresolved V gene, and the others are unexplained. In this sample the table shows more than 80,000 clones, about 90% of which occur a single time. The top ten constitute 1.5% to 2% of the sample. Material: CD4+ or CD8+ T cells sorted from blood, obtained in a trial of the OX40 agonist ivuxolimab. The receptors were sampled from an adult with an advanced solid tumor such as melanoma, head and neck, liver or kidney cancer.

In its sample, this clone was seen a few times. The chain links TRBV4-1 to TRBJ1-5; a possible D gene is TRBD1 (6 bases). The CDR3 extends over 14 amino acids. Germline CDR1 MGHRA, CDR2 YSYEKL. Trimming left V 2 bases short and J 7 bases short, with 12 bases between. The CDR3: CASSQSSGDQPQHF. In DNA form, the CDR3 reads TGCGCCAGCAGCCAATCCTCAGGGGACCAGCCCCAGCATTTT.

This clone has just a few counts. The chain is built from TRBV2 and TRBJ2-2, with D perhaps matching TRBD2 (5 bases). The CDR3 contains 13 residues. Germline V gene lookup returns CDR1 SNHLY and CDR2 FYNNEI. Trimming removed 5 bases from V and 7 bases from J, with 11 bases in between. CDR3 residues: CASSPDGVGELFF. Here the CDR3 DNA reads TGTGCCAGCAGTCCCGACGGGGTCGGGGAGCTGTTTTTT.

This sequence joins TRBV18 and TRBJ2-6, with TRBD2 matching 8 bases. J lost 0 bases, V lost 0 bases, and 4 bases had no gene match. This CDR3 spans 18 amino acids. Germline loops: CDR1 KGHSH, CDR2 LQKENI. This CDR3 reads CASSPPAGGGSGANVLTF. The CDR3 bases are TGTGCCAGCTCACCACCGGCGGGGGGCGGCTCTGGGGCCAACGTCCTGACTTTC.

This chain uses TRBV9 with TRBJ1-3; a possible D gene is TRBD1 (5 bases). The CDR3 length is 16 residues. Germline-derived CDR1 and CDR2 are SGDLS and YYNGEE. Trimming left V 2 bases short and J 4 bases short, with 16 bases between. The CDR3 DNA follows: TGTGCCAGCAGCGTGGGACGAGGGGCGGCAGGAAACACCATATATTTT. Amino acid sequence: CASSVGRGAAGNTIYF.

The V gene is TRBV6-1, the J gene TRBJ2-3; D possibly corresponds to TRBD2 (5 bases). Germline CDR1 MNHNS, CDR2 SASEGT. The CDR3 runs 15 residues. V lost 3 bases, J lost 4 bases, and 14 bases lay in between. CDR3 region: CASSEGPQRADTQYF. DNA of the CDR3: TGTGCCAGCAGTGAGGGCCCCCAGAGGGCAGATACGCAGTATTTT.

The rearrangement joins TRBV21-1 to TRBJ2-7; the listed D gene, TRBD1, was not tested against the DNA. TRBV21-1 is a listed pseudogene. This CDR3 comprises 14 residues. In DNA, the CDR3 is TGTGCCAGCAGCAAAGTGTTCGACAGGGACGAGCAGTACTTC. Protein: CASSKVFDRDEQYF.

CDR3 residues: CASSSGWEKGADAFF. CDR3 bases: TGCGCCAGCAGCTCGGGTTGGGAGAAGGGGGCCGACGCTTTCTTT. The rearrangement links TRBV5-1 to TRBJ1-1; 7 bases line up with TRBD1. This CDR3 is built from 15 residues. V was clipped by 3 bases and J by 11 bases; unmatched bases: 16. Looked up from germline, CDR1 is SGHRS and CDR2 is YFSETQ.

CDR3 sequence: CASSLSPSGIYNEQFF. In DNA, the CDR3 is TGTGCCAGCAGCTTATCTCCTAGCGGGATCTACAATGAGCAGTTCTTC. The chain is built from TRBV7-8 and TRBJ2-1; 9 bases are shared with TRBD2. Germline V gene sequence: CDR1 SGHVS, CDR2 FQNEAQ. CDR3 length: 16 amino acids. V was clipped by 2 bases and J by 3 bases; unmatched bases: 5.

This chain's CDR3 is CASSVAVGQETQYF. Here the CDR3 DNA reads TGTGCCAGCAGCGTAGCGGTGGGGCAAGAGACCCAGTACTTC. The chain uses TRBV6-1 and TRBJ2-5; D is perhaps TRBD2 (6 bases). Germline CDR1 reads MNHNS; CDR2 reads SASEGT. CDR3 size: 14 residues. The ends were cut back, 6 bases at V and 2 bases at J, with 13 bases in the middle.

CDR3 region: CASSAQSGLGGETQYF. CDR3 coding DNA: TGTGCCAGCAGTGCCCAGAGCGGCTTGGGAGGAGAGACCCAGTACTTC. The rearrangement joins TRBV6-1 to TRBJ2-5; a possible D gene is TRBD2 (6 bases). The CDR3 runs 16 residues. The germline V and J ends were trimmed by 4 bases and 4 bases, with 19 bases remaining between them. Germline V gene data show CDR1 as MNHNS and CDR2 as SASEGT.